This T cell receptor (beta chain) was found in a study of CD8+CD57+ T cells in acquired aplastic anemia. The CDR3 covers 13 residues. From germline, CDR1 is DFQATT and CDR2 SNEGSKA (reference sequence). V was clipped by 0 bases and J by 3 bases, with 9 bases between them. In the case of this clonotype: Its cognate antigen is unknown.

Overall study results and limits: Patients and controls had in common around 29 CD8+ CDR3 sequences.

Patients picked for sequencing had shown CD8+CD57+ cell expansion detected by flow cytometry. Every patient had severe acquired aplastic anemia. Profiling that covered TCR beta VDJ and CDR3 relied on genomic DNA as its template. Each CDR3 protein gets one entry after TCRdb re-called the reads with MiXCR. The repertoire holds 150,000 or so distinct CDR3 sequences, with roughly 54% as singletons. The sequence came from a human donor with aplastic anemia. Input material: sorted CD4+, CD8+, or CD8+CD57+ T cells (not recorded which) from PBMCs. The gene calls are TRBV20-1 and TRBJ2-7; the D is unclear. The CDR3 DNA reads TGCAGTGCTAGAGATGGGCAGCTCTACGAGCAGTACTTC. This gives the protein CSARDGQLYEQYF.